This T cell receptor beta chain was found in a study of T cells in Graves' hyperthyroidism and ophthalmopathy. Study-wide context: It was at initial diagnosis, before any treatment, that peripheral blood was collected.

This clonotype came up a few times. Germline assignment: CDR1 SGHDT and CDR2 YYEEEE. CDR3 length equals 16 residues. The ends were cut back, 4 bases at V and 0 bases at J, with 16 bases in the middle. The CDR3 regions of TCR beta were amplified from RNA transcripts. The study used the HTBI primer set for a first-round RT-PCR of the TCR CDR3. MiXCR, applied by TCRdb to the multiplex PCR reads, yields one record per CDR3 protein. The sample records about 350,000 distinct CDR3 sequences, approximately 13% being singletons. Patients counted as stable if ophthalmopathy did not develop within 18 months. Subjects aged 18 to 65 presented with newly diagnosed hyperthyroidism of less than 2 months' duration.

The sample taken for sequencing was blood. This chain connects TRBV5-6 to TRBJ1-1, with D perhaps matching TRBD1 (6 bases). The origin of this receptor is a woman under 40 with Graves' hyperthyroidism. The CDR3 DNA is TGTGCCAGCAGCCCACCGGGACAACCACTGAACACTGAAGCTTTCTTT. Its translation is CASSPPGQPLNTEAFF.